This is a list of T cell receptor beta chains from one sample in a study of OX40 agonist ivuxolimab in advanced cancers. The method was immunoSEQ multiplex PCR; TCRdb's version includes in-frame clones alone and lacks a portion of them. The sample lists around 20,000 clones, 86% occurring once. Sequencing used CD4+ or CD8+ T cells sorted from blood, obtained in a trial of the OX40 agonist ivuxolimab. These receptors were collected from an adult with an advanced solid tumor such as melanoma, head and neck, liver or kidney cancer. CDR3s include the opening cysteine and the closing phenylalanine or tryptophan. Each record gives: clone size, D gene, J gene, V gene, CDR3 DNA, CDR3 protein. The D gene is left open where the match is weak. Clone size, where shown, is once, few, many, or a class for clones that have expanded.

abundance: NA; d_gene: TRBD1; j_gene: TRBJ2-7; v_gene: TRBV29-1; CDR3nt: TGCAGCGTTGAAGTTGGGTTGACAGGGGGTGACTACGAGCAGTACTTC; CDR3aa: CSVEVGLTGGDYEQYF
abundance: NA; d_gene: TRBD1; j_gene: TRBJ1-4; v_gene: TRBV18; CDR3nt: TGTGCCAGCTCACCACTGGGACAGATGCTCAATGAAAAACTGTTTTTT; CDR3aa: CASSPLGQMLNEKLFF
abundance: NA; d_gene: TRBD1; j_gene: TRBJ1-4; v_gene: TRBV7-9; CDR3nt: TGTGCCAGCAGCGCTGACAGGGGGACTACCGAGGAACTGTTTTTT; CDR3aa: CASSADRGTTEELFF
abundance: NA; d_gene: NA; j_gene: TRBJ1-5; v_gene: TRBV19; CDR3nt: TGTGCCAGTAGTCATCGGGACGCTTTCTCGGGGCATCAGCCCCAGCATTTT; CDR3aa: CASSHRDAFSGHQPQHF
abundance: NA; d_gene: NA; j_gene: TRBJ2-7; v_gene: TRBV4-1; CDR3nt: TGCGCCAGCAGATTAAGGGAGGGGGCGGTCGAGCAGTACTTC; CDR3aa: CASRLREGAVEQYF
abundance: NA; d_gene: NA; j_gene: TRBJ2-3; v_gene: TRBV19; CDR3nt: TGTGCCAGTAGTATCAGTCTGGGTTTAACAGATACGCAGTATTTT; CDR3aa: CASSISLGLTDTQYF
abundance: NA; d_gene: NA; j_gene: TRBJ1-1; v_gene: TRBV7-8; CDR3nt: TGTGCCAGCGAACCGTCCGTGACACAGAACACTGAAGCTTTCTTT; CDR3aa: CASEPSVTQNTEAFF
abundance: NA; d_gene: TRBD1; j_gene: TRBJ1-2; v_gene: TRBV6-5; CDR3nt: TGTGCCAGCAGCCCCCAGGGGGCTCGAAACTATGGCTACACCTTC; CDR3aa: CASSPQGARNYGYTF
abundance: NA; d_gene: NA; j_gene: TRBJ2-2; v_gene: TRBV11-2; CDR3nt: TGTGCCAGCAGCTTAGGATCCGGGGAGCTGTTTTTT; CDR3aa: CASSLGSGELFF
abundance: once; d_gene: NA; j_gene: TRBJ2-1; v_gene: TRBV28; CDR3nt: TGTGCCAGCAGTTTCCGGGGTTCGGGTGAGCAGTTCTTC; CDR3aa: CASSFRGSGEQFF
abundance: NA; d_gene: TRBD1; j_gene: TRBJ1-2; v_gene: TRBV7-2; CDR3nt: TGTGCCAGCACCGACCCTGGACAGGGCATCGTCTATGGCTACACCTTC; CDR3aa: CASTDPGQGIVYGYTF
abundance: NA; d_gene: NA; j_gene: TRBJ2-7; v_gene: TRBV7-2; CDR3nt: TGTGCCAGCAGCTCACCGGGACACGAGTACGAGCAGTACTTC; CDR3aa: CASSSPGHEYEQYF
abundance: NA; d_gene: NA; j_gene: TRBJ1-1; v_gene: TRBV4-1; CDR3nt: TGCGCCAGCAGCTTATGGGGAGGGGGCACTGAAGCTTTCTTT; CDR3aa: CASSLWGGGTEAFF